This T cell receptor (beta chain) is drawn from a study of shared clonotypes between healthy human individuals. Germline CDR1 reads SGHAT; CDR2 reads FQNNGV. The CDR3 length is 16 residues. Trimming pared 1 base from V and 2 bases from J, leaving 12 bases between. Sequenced by immunoSEQ multiplex PCR; TCRdb stores in-frame clones only, minus some. The table lists roughly 700,000 clones, roughly 70% of them singletons, with 1.5% to 2% in the top ten. The source material was memory CD4+ T cells sorted from blood. Subset reported: CD45RA-negative fraction. This receptor was taken from a woman aged 25 to 39 in good health. The chain uses TRBV11-2 and TRBJ1-5, with D maybe TRBD1 (6 bases). The CDR3 spells CASSLGGNRGNQPQHF. In DNA, the CDR3 is TGTGCCAGCAGCTTAGGTGGTAACAGGGGCAATCAGCCCCAGCATTTT.